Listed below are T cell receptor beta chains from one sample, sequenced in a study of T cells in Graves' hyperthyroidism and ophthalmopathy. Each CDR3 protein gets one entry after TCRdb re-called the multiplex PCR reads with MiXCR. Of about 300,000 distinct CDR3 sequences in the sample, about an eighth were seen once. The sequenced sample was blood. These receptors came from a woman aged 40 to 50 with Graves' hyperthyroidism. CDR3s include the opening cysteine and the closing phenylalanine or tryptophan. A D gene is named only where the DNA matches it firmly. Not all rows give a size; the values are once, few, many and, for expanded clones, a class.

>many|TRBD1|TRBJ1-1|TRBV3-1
TGTGCCAGCAGCCCCGGGACAGGGGGCTATGGGACTGAAGCTTTCTTT
CASSPGTGGYGTEAFF
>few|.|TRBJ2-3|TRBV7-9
TGTGCCAGCAGCTTACCGGGTTTAGGCCGTGGGCACACAGATACGCAGTATTTT
CASSLPGLGRGHTDTQYF
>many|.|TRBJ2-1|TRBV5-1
TGCGCCAGCAGCTTGGCTGGGCAGAACAATGAGCAGTTCTTC
CASSLAGQNNEQFF
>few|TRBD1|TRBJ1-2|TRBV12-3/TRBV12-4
TGTGCCAGCAGTTTAATTTTTGGACAGGGGGAGGGAGGCTACACCTTC
CASSLIFGQGEGGYTF
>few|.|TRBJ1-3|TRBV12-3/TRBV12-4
TGCGCCAGCAGCTTCGGGGGCCCTGGAAACACCATATATTTT
CASSFGGPGNTIYF
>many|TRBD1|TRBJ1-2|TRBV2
TGTGCCAGCACGGGACAGAACTATGGCTACACCTTC
CASTGQNYGYTF
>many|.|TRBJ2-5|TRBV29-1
TGCAGCTCCAGTAGCGGACAAGAGACCCAGTACTTC
CSSSSGQETQYF
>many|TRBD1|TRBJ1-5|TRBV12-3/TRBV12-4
TGTGCCAGCAGCGTGGGACAGGGAGACAATCAGCCCCAGCATTTT
CASSVGQGDNQPQHF
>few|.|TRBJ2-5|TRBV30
TGTGCCTGGAATAAGCGGGTGGCAGAGACCCAGTACTTC
CAWNKRVAETQYF
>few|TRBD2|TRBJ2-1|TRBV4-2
TGTGCCAGCAGCGCTGGACTAGCGGGAGGTCGTGAGCAGTTCTTC
CASSAGLAGGREQFF
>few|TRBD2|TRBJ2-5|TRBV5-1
TGCGCCAGCAGCCCGAGTCTTTATGGACTAGCGGGAGACGATTGGGAGACCCAGTACTTC
CASSPSLYGLAGDDWETQYF
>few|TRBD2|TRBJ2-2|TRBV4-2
TGTGCCAGCAGCCAAGCTAGCGGAGCGAACACCGGGGAGCTGTTTTTT
CASSQASGANTGELFF
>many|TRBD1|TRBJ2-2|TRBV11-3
TGTGCCAGCAGCTTTATGGACAGGTTTCGGACTCACCCTGTTGGGCTGTTTTTT
CASSFMDRFRTHPVGLFF
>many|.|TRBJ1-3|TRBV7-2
TGTGCCAGCAGGAGGGTGTCTGGAAACACCATATATTTT
CASRRVSGNTIYF
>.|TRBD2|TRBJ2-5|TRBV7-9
TGTGCCAGCAGCTCGACTAGCGGGGTGGAGACCCAGTACTTC
CASSSTSGVETQYF
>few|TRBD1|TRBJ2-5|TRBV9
TGTGCCAGCAGCGTAGGTTACAGGGGTACGGAAAAGTACTTC
CASSVGYRGTEKYF